Each of the 22 T cell receptor beta chains below was sequenced from the same sample in a study of cytomegalovirus exposure and HLA in healthy donors. PCR used 60 Vbeta primers and 13 Jbeta primers. Generated by immunoSEQ multiplex PCR, the TCRdb table keeps only in-frame clones and is missing some. The sample has approximately 150,000 clones; roughly 80% are singletons. Sequencing input: PBMCs. These receptors were obtained from a female donor in good health and CMV-seronegative.

The rearrangement links TRBV7-9 to TRBJ2-7; D perhaps matches TRBD1 (6 bases). Germline V gene lookup returns CDR1 SEHNR and CDR2 FQNEAQ (reference sequence). CDR3 length: 16 residues. V lost 5 bases, J lost 4 bases, and 21 bases lay in between. The CDR3 DNA sequence: TGTGCCAGCAGCCCTCTACAGGGATCGCTTTTATACGAGCAGTACTTC. This sequence encodes CASSPLQGSLLYEQYF.

The gene calls are TRBV6-1 and TRBJ2-3; 13 positions match TRBD2. Germline V gene data show CDR1 as MNHNS and CDR2 as SASEGT. V lost 2 bases to trimming and J lost 2 bases; unmatched junction nucleotides: 7. The CDR3 has 18 amino acids. Written as DNA, the CDR3 is TGTGCCAGCAGTGAACGAGGACTAGCGGGGGCTCACACAGATACGCAGTATTTT. Residues: CASSERGLAGAHTDTQYF.

This clone came up once. The chain is built from TRBV4-3 and TRBJ2-3; 9 bases match TRBD2. Trimming took 0 bases from V and 1 from J; bases not matched to a gene: 2. CDR1 LGHNA and CDR2 YSLEER come from the germline V gene. The CDR3 runs 16 residues. The chain's CDR3 is CASSQDSSGGTDTQYF. CDR3 sequence (DNA): TGCGCCAGCAGCCAAGATTCTAGCGGGGGCACAGATACGCAGTATTTT.

CDR3 residues: CASSSIRDGYTF. The CDR3 region has the DNA TGTGCCAGCAGCTCAATCAGGGATGGCTACACCTTC. J is TRBJ1-2 and V is TRBV5-4, with D perhaps matching TRBD1 (5 bases). V lost 3 bases and J lost 6, with 9 bases in between. The CDR3 covers 12 residues. The germline gives CDR1 SGHNT, CDR2 YYREEE (reference sequence). The full variable domain, rest sourced from reference TRBV5-4 and TRBJ1-2, is ETGVTQSPTHLIKTRGQQVTLRCSSQSGHNTVSWYQQALGQGPQFIFQYYREEENGRGNFPPRFSGLQFPNYSSELNVNALELDDSALYLCASSSIRDGYTFGSGTRLTVV.

The chain recombines TRBV7-9 with TRBJ2-7; TRBD1 aligns across 10 bases. Trimming at V came to 4 bases and at J to 1 base, leaving 1 base not matched to a gene. Per the germline V gene, CDR1 is SEHNR and CDR2 is FQNEAQ (reference sequence). This CDR3 has 14 amino acids. CDR3 nucleotide sequence: TGTGCCAGCAGCTGGACAGGGGGTTCCTACGAGCAGTACTTC. Its protein product is CASSWTGGSYEQYF.

This clone was found a few times. The chain couples TRBV5-1 to TRBJ1-2; unclear D gene. V lost 3 bases to trimming and J lost 4 bases, with 7 bases between them. Germline V CDR1 and CDR2: SGHRS, YFSETQ. The CDR3 is 12 amino acids. CDR3 DNA: TGCGCCAGCAGCTCCGGGATCTATGGCTACACCTTC. Its protein is CASSSGIYGYTF. Filled out from reference TRBV5-1 and TRBJ1-2, the complete variable domain reads KAGVTQTPRYLIKTRGQQVTLSCSPISGHRSVSWYQQTPGQGLQFLFEYFSETQRNKGNFPGRFSGRQFSNSRSEMNVSTLELGDSALYLCASSSGIYGYTFGSGTRLTVV.

The V gene is TRBV28, the J gene TRBJ1-4; 8 bases match TRBD1. The CDR3 length is 14 residues. Germline assignment: CDR1 MDHEN and CDR2 SYDVKM. J gave up 8 bases and V 3 bases, and 5 bases lay outside the gene matches. CDR3 residues: CASSLDRASEKLFF. The CDR3 DNA reads as TGTGCCAGCAGTTTGGACAGGGCTAGCGAAAAACTGTTTTTT.

This chain joins TRBV19 and TRBJ2-4; possibly TRBD1 for D (6 bases). V lost 2 bases, J lost 0 bases, and 14 bases lay in between. The V gene's germline CDR1 is LNHDA and CDR2 SQIVND (reference sequence). The CDR3 sequence is 17 residues long. The CDR3 nucleotides read TGTGCCAGTAGTATAAAACAGGGTGGGATAGCCAAAAACATTCAGTACTTC. Its translation is CASSIKQGGIAKNIQYF.

The chain uses TRBV7-9 and TRBJ1-2; 7 bases match TRBD1. The length of the CDR3 is 12 residues. The germline CDR1 and CDR2 sequences are SEHNR and FQNEAQ (reference sequence). Trimming took 4 bases from V and 8 from J; bases not matched to a gene: 4. CDR3 coding DNA: TGTGCCAGCAGCTACCAGGGGGTCGGCTACACCTTC. This encodes CASSYQGVGYTF.

This sequence joins TRBV19 and TRBJ2-5; perhaps TRBD2 as D (6 bases). CDR1 LNHDA and CDR2 SQIVND come from the germline V gene (reference sequence). The CDR3 has 15 residues. V was pared by 3 bases and J by 0 bases, with 11 bases between. DNA for the CDR3: TGTGCCAGTAGTATGGCGGGGACGTACCAAGAGACCCAGTACTTC. Translation gives CASSMAGTYQETQYF.

This chain links TRBV5-4 with TRBJ2-7; D is possibly TRBD2 (6 bases). Germline lookup yields CDR1 SGHNT and CDR2 YYREEE (reference sequence). This CDR3 region has 13 residues. Trimming pared 3 bases from V and 6 bases from J, leaving 13 bases between. In DNA form, the CDR3 reads TGTGCCAGCAGCTCGGGACTCCCTGGCGAGCAGTACTTC. This translates into CASSSGLPGEQYF.

This clone was detected only a few times. This chain links TRBV6-1 with TRBJ1-1; possibly TRBD1 for D (5 bases). From germline, CDR1 is MNHNS and CDR2 SASEGT. V lost 2 bases and J 0 bases, leaving 10 bases between the germline ends. The CDR3 is made up of 15 amino acids. The DNA of the CDR3 is TGTGCCAGCAGTGAAAATTCAGGGCTGAACACTGAAGCTTTCTTT. Protein: CASSENSGLNTEAFF.

The J gene is TRBJ2-2, the V gene TRBV19; D might be TRBD2 (5 bases). The V end lost 2 bases, the J end lost 4 bases, and 14 bases lay between the germline ends. CDR1 is LNHDA and CDR2 is SQIVND in the germline V gene (reference sequence). The length of the CDR3 is 16 residues. CDR3 in amino acids: CASSIPTLRGTGELFF. Here the CDR3 DNA reads TGTGCCAGTAGTATACCGACACTTCGGGGCACCGGGGAGCTGTTTTTT.

The chain joins TRBV6-4 to TRBJ2-1, with 11 bases matching TRBD2. Germline CDR1 is MRHNA and CDR2 is SNTAGT. The CDR3 length is 17 residues. The trim removed 4 bases at V and 7 bases at J, leaving 12 bases unmatched. The CDR3 region is CASSVEVAGGPKNEQFF. The CDR3 DNA follows: TGTGCCAGCAGTGTAGAGGTAGCGGGAGGGCCCAAGAATGAGCAGTTCTTC.

This sequence joins TRBV29-1 and TRBJ1-5; possibly TRBD1 for D (6 bases). Germline loops: CDR1 SQVTM, CDR2 ANQGSEA. The V end lost 6 bases, the J end lost 6 bases, and 15 bases lay between the germline ends. CDR3 size: 13 residues. In nucleotides, the CDR3 is TGCAGCGTCTGGGGGGGCGAAGGTCAGCCCCAGCATTTT. Translation: CSVWGGEGQPQHF.

J is TRBJ1-3 and V is TRBV30, with no clear D. CDR1 and CDR2 (germline): GTSNPN, SVGIG (reference sequence). The CDR3 sequence is 15 residues long. Between the trimmed V and J ends, which lost 2 bases and 4 bases, there was a span of 15 bases. Written as DNA, the CDR3 is TGTGCCTGGAGTTTAGCCCGCGGTGGGGGAAACACCATATATTTT. Translated: CAWSLARGGGNTIYF.

This clone has more than one count but fewer than ten. V usage is TRBV9 and J usage is TRBJ2-7; TRBD1 is a possible D gene (6 bases). Germline V CDR1 and CDR2: SGDLS, YYNGEE. V was pared by 0 bases and J by 3 bases, with 13 bases between. CDR3 length equals 15 residues. The CDR3 sequence is CASSVAWQGNYEQYF. CDR3 DNA sequence: TGTGCCAGCAGCGTAGCGTGGCAGGGGAACTACGAGCAGTACTTC.

V usage is TRBV5-1 and J usage is TRBJ1-5, with TRBD1 identical over 7 bases. The J segment lost 1 base and the V segment lost 0 bases, leaving 10 bases of the junction unmatched. CDR1 and CDR2 (germline): SGHRS, YFSETQ. The CDR3 length is 18 residues. The CDR3 spells CASSLEPTGYTSNQPQHF. In DNA form, the CDR3 reads TGCGCCAGCAGCTTGGAGCCGACAGGGTATACAAGCAATCAGCCCCAGCATTTT.

The rearrangement links TRBV12-5 to TRBJ1-3; a weak D match, TRBD1 (6 bases). CDR3 size: 12 residues. The V and J ends lost 9 bases and 5 bases respectively, with 11 bases between them. The germline V gene encodes CDR1 LGHNT and CDR2 FRNRAP. CDR3 in amino acids: CASQGYRNTIYF. Here the CDR3 DNA reads TGTGCTAGCCAGGGGTATCGAAACACCATATATTTT.

This chain joins TRBV6-1 and TRBJ2-1; D perhaps matches TRBD1 (6 bases). The CDR3 is 14 amino acids. V was pared by 4 bases and J by 3 bases, with 10 bases between. Germline V gene lookup returns CDR1 MNHNS and CDR2 SASEGT. The CDR3 loop reads CASSVSRGYNEQFF. DNA of the CDR3: TGTGCCAGCAGTGTATCCAGGGGCTACAATGAGCAGTTCTTC.

This clone was observed a few times. The chain employs TRBV28 and TRBJ2-7, with TRBD2 as a possible D gene (6 bases). Germline-derived CDR1 and CDR2 are MDHEN and SYDVKM. With 1 base removed from V and 0 bases from J, the gap between germline ends came to 16 bases. This CDR3 region has 17 residues. The CDR3 DNA follows: TGTGCCAGCAGTTTATCAAGAATAGCGGAGTCCTCCTACGAGCAGTACTTC. Its translation is CASSLSRIAESSYEQYF.

V gene TRBV25-1 combines with J gene TRBJ2-2; TRBD2 is a possible D gene (5 bases). Trimming took off 5 bases at V and 4 bases at J, with 11 bases between the two ends. Germline-derived CDR1 and CDR2 are MGHDK and SYGVNS. The CDR3 loop spans 14 amino acids. The chain's CDR3 is CASSIGRATGELFF. CDR3 bases: TGTGCCAGCAGTATTGGGCGGGCCACCGGGGAGCTGTTTTTT.